This TCR beta chain was obtained from a study of cytomegalovirus exposure and HLA in healthy donors. About the research overall: Of about 400 genotyped donors, roughly 86% clustered with self-reported Caucasian donors. General observations from the study: Some V segments, including TRBV6-2 and TRBV6-3, were excluded as indistinguishable. Usually a TCR sequence was rare, but some public TCRs were found in many donors.

About this clone itself: The target antigen is unknown.

In the PCR, 60 Vbeta and 13 Jbeta primers were used. Clones were sequenced by immunoSEQ multiplex PCR, and TCRdb holds only the in-frame ones, with some missing. Of nearly 110,000 clones in the sample, around three quarters were seen once. The ends lost 5 bases at V and 2 bases at J; junction bases unmatched: 7. CDR3 length: 15 amino acids. The germline CDR1 and CDR2 sequences are MNHEY and SMNVEV (reference sequence). The sequence was obtained from a man between 25 and 39 years old in good health and CMV-seronegative. Sequencing was done on a sample of PBMCs. The chain links TRBV27 to TRBJ2-7; the match to TRBD1 covers 9 bases. CDR3 coding DNA: TGTGCCAGCAGTACCGCGGGACAGGGTCCCTACGAGCAGTACTTC. Amino acid sequence: CASSTAGQGPYEQYF.